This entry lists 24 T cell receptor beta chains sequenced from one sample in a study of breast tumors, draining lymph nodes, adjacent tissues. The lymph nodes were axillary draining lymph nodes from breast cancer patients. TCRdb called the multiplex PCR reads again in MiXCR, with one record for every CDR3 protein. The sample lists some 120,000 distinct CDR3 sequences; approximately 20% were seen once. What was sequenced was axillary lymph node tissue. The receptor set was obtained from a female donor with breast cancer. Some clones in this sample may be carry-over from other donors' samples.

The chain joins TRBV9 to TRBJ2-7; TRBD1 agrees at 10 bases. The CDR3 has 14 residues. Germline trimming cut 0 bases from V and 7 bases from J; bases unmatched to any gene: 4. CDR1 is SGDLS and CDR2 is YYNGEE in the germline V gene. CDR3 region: CASSVEWTGGEQYF. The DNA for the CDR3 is TGTGCCAGCAGCGTAGAGTGGACAGGGGGAGAGCAGTACTTC.

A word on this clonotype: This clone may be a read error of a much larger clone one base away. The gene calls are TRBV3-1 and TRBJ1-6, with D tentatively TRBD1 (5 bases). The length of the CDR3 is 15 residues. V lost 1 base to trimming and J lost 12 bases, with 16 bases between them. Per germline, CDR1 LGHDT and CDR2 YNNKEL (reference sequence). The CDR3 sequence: CASSQVTGRYLPLHF. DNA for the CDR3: TGTGCCAGCAGCCAAGTTACAGGAAGATATTTACCCCTCCACTTT.

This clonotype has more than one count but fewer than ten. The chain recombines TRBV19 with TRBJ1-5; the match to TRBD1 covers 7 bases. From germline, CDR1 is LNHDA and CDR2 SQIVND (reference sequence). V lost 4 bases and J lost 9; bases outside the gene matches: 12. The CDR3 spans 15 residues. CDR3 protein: CASSTGTETFWPQHF. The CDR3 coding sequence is TGTGCCAGTAGTACCGGGACAGAGACCTTCTGGCCCCAGCATTTT.

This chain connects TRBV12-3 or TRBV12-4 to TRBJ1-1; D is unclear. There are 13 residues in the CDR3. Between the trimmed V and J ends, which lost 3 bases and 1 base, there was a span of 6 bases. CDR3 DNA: TGTGCCAGCAGTTTTAGACAGAACACTGAAGCTTTCTTT. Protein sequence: CASSFRQNTEAFF.

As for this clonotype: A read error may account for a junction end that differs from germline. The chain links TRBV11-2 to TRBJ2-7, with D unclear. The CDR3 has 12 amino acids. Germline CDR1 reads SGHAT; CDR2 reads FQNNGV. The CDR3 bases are TGTGCCAACAGCACCTCCTGGAACGAGCAGTACTTC. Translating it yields CANSTSWNEQYF.

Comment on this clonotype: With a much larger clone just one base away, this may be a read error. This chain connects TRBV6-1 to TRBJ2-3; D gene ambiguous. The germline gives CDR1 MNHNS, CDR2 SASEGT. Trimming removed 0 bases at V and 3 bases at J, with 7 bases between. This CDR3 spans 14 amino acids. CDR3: CASSEAQRTDTQYF. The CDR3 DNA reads TGTGCCAGCAGTGAAGCTCAACGTACAGATACGCAGTATTTT.

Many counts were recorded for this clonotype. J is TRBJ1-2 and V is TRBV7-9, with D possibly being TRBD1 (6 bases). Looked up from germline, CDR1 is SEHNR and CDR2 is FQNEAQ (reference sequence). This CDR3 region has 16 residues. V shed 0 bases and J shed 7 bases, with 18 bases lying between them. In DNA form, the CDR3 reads TGTGCCAGCAGCTTAGCGATACAGGGAGAGTTGGGTGGCTACACCTTC. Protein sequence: CASSLAIQGELGGYTF. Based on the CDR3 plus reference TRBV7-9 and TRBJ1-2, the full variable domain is DTGVSQNPRHKITKRGQNVTFRCDPISEHNRLYWYRQTLGQGPEFLTYFQNEAQLEKSRLLSDRFSAERPKGSFSTLEIQRTEQGDSAMYLCASSLAIQGELGGYTFGSGTRLTVV.

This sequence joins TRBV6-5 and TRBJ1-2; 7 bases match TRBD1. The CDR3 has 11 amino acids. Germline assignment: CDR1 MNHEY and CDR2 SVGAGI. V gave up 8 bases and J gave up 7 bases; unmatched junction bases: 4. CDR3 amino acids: CASPRGAGYTF. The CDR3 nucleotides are TGTGCCAGCCCCAGGGGGGCTGGCTACACCTTC.

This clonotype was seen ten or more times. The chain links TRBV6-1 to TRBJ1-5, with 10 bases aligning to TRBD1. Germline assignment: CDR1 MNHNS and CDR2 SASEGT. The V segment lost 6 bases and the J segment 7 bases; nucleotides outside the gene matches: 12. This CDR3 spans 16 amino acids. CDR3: CASSETGTGVRQPQHF. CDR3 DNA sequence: TGTGCCAGCAGCGAGACTGGGACAGGGGTGCGGCAGCCCCAGCATTTT.

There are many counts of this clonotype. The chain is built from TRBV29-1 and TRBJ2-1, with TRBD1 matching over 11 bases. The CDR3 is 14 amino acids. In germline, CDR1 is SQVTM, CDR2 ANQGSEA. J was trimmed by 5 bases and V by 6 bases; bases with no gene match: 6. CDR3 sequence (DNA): TGCAGCGTGGGACAGGGGGTATGGGACAATGAGCAGTTCTTC. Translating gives CSVGQGVWDNEQFF.

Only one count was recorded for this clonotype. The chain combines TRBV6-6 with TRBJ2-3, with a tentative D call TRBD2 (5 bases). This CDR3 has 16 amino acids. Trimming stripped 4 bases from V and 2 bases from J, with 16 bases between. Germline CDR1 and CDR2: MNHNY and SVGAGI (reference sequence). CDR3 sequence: CASSSHGRGNTDTQYF. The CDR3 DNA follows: TGTGCCAGCAGTTCGCACGGTAGAGGGAACACAGATACGCAGTATTTT.

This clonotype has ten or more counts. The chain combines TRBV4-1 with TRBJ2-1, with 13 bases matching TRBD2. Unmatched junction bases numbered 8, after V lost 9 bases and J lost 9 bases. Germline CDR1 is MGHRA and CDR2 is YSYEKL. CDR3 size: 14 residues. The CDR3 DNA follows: TGCGCCAGTTCGGGACTAGCGGGGAACGGTGAGCAGTTCTTC. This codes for CASSGLAGNGEQFF.

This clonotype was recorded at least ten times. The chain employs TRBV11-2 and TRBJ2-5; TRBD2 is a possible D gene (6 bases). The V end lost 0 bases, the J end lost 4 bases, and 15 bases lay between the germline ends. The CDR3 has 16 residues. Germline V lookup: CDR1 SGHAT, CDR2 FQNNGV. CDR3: CASSLEFGGQGETQYF. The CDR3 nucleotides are TGTGCCAGCAGCTTAGAGTTTGGAGGGCAGGGAGAGACCCAGTACTTC.

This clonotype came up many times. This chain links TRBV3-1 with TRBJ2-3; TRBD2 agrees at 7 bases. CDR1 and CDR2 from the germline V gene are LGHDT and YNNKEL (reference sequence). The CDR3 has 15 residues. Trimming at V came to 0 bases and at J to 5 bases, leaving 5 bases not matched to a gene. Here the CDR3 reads CASSQDLQRGDTQYF. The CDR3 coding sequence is TGTGCCAGCAGCCAAGATTTACAGCGGGGAGATACGCAGTATTTT.

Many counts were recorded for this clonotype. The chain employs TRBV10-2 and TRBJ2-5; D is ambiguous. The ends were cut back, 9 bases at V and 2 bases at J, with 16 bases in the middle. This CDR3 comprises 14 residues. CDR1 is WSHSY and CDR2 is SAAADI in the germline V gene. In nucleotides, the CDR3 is TGCGCCAGTCGGGCCGAATTCTCGCAAGAGACCCAGTACTTC. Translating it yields CASRAEFSQETQYF.

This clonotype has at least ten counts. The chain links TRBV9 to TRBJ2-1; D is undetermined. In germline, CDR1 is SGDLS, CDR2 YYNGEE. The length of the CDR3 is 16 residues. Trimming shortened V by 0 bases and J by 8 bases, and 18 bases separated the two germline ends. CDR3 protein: CASSVDLGIIWDEQFF. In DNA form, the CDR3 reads TGTGCCAGCAGCGTAGACTTGGGAATCATCTGGGATGAGCAGTTCTTC.

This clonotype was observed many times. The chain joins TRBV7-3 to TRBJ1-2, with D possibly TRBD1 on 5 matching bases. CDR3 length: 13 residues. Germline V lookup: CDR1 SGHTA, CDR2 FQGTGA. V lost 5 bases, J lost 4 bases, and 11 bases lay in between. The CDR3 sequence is CASSPGGSYGYTF. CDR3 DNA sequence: TGTGCCAGCAGCCCGGGGGGATCCTATGGCTACACCTTC.

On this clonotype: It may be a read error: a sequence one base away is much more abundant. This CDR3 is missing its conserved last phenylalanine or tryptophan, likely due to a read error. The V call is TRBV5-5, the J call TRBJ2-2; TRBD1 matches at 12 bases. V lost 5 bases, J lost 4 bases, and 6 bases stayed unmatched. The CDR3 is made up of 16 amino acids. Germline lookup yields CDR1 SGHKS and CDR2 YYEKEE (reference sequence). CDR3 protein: CASRRGQGAVTGELFS. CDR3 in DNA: TGTGCCAGCAGAAGGGGACAGGGGGCTGTCACCGGGGAGCTGTTTTCT.

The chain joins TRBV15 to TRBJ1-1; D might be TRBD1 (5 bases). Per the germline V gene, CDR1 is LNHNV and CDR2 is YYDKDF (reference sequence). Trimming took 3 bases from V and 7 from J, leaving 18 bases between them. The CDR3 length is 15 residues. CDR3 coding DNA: TGTGCCACCAGCAGGGGGGGATTTTGGTTCGGTGAAGCTTTCTTT. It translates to CATSRGGFWFGEAFF.

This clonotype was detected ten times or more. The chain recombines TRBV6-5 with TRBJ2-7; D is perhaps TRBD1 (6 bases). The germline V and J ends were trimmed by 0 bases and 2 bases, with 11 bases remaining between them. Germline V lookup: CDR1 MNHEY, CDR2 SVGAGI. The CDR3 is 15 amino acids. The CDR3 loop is CASSYSQQGAYEQYF. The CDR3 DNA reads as TGTGCCAGCAGTTACTCCCAACAGGGCGCCTACGAGCAGTACTTC.

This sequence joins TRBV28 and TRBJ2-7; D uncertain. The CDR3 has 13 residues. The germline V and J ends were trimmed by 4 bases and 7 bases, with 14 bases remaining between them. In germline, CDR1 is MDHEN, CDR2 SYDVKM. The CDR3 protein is CASSSTSRYEQYF. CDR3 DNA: TGTGCCAGCAGTTCTACCAGCCGCTATGAGCAGTACTTC.

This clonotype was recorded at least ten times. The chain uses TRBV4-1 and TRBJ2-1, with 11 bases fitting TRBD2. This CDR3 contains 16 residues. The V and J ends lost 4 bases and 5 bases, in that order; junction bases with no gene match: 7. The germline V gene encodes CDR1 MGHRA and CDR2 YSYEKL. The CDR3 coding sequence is TGCGCCAGCAGCCCAAATAGCGGGAGGGCCGACAATGAGCAGTTCTTC. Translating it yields CASSPNSGRADNEQFF.

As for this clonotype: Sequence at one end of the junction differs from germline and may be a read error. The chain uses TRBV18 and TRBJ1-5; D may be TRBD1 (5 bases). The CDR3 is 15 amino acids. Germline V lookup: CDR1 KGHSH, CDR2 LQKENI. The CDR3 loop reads CASSENQGSNPPQHF. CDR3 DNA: TGTGCCAGCTCAGAAAACCAGGGAAGCAATCCGCCCCAGCATTTT.

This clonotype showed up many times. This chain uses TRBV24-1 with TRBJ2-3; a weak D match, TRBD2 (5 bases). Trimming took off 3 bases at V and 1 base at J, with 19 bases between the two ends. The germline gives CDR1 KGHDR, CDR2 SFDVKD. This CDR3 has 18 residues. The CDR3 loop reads CATSDPSHSGNRTDTQYF. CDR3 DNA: TGTGCCACCAGTGATCCGTCCCATTCCGGGAACCGCACAGATACGCAGTATTTT.